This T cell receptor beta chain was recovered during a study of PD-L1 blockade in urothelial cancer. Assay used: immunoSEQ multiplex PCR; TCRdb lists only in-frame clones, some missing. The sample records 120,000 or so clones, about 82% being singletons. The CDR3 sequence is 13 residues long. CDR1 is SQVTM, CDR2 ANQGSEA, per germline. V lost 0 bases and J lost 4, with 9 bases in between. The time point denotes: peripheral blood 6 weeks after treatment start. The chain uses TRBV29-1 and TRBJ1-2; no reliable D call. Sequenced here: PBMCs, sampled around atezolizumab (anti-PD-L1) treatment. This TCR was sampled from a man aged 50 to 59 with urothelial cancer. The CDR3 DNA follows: TGCAGCGTTGAAGATGGTCAGCGCTATGGCTACACCTTC. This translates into CSVEDGQRYGYTF.